This T cell receptor beta chain was observed in a study of PD-1 blockade in classical Hodgkin lymphoma. The table came from immunoSEQ multiplex PCR; TCRdb's copy has only in-frame clones and leaves some out. The table shows over 15,000 clones, with about 68% occurring only once. In regard to this clone: This CDR3 is also generated by other DNA sequences in the sample.

V was cut by 2 bases and J by 5 bases, with 10 bases left in between. CDR3 size: 13 residues. Germline V gives CDR1 SGHRS, CDR2 YFSETQ. Time point given: cycle 4 day 1 (C4D1), after about 6 weeks of nivolumab. Each patient relapsed following autologous stem cell transplantation, and prior brentuximab vedotin exposure differed. Researchers report purifying CD4+ T cells from thawed PBMCs by magnetic negative selection. The receptor was derived from a human donor with classical Hodgkin lymphoma. The rearrangement joins TRBV5-1 to TRBJ2-5; possibly TRBD1 for D (8 bases). The material was CD4+ T cells from blood, obtained before the fourth cycle of nivolumab. CDR3 in DNA: TGCGCCAGCAGCTTACAGGGGGGGGAGACCCAGTACTTC. This gives the protein CASSLQGGETQYF.